This entry concerns a single TCR beta chain. The source of the sample is a study of blood T cell repertoires in COVID-19. Study overall: Whether acute or convalescent, the COVID-19 samples came from the United States, Italy and Spain.

Assay used: immunoSEQ multiplex PCR; TCRdb lists only in-frame clones, some missing. The sample gives about 100,000 clones, about 90% of which show up once; around 7.2% is in the top ten. The CDR3 contains 15 residues. V was shortened by 6 bases and J by 0 bases, with 13 bases between the two germline ends. Looked up from germline, CDR1 is MNHEY and CDR2 is SVGEGT. This clonotype was obtained from a man aged 25-40 years in a cohort sampled during active COVID-19. Sequencing used peripheral blood. The genes are TRBV6-2 or TRBV6-3 and TRBJ2-3; possible D gene TRBD2, 6 bases. The CDR3 DNA reads as TGTGCCAGCAGCCGTCCGGGGGTTAGCACAGATACGCAGTATTTT. This codes for CASSRPGVSTDTQYF.